Listed here are 21 T cell receptor beta chains from one sample, sequenced in a study of a mutant IDH1 vaccine in newly diagnosed glioma. Sample time point: week 47, end of study. Alongside topical imiquimod, each dose of vaccine comprised 300 ug of mutant IDH1 20-mer peptide. Libraries were prepared by immunoSEQ multiplex PCR; TCRdb keeps only in-frame clonotypes and omits some of them. Counted here are about 50,000 clones, 70% to 85% occurring once; the ten biggest clones make up 4.3%. Their cognate antigens are unknown. Sequencing was performed on PBMCs, taken from a glioma patient whose treatment included an IDH1 peptide vaccine. These receptors all come from a woman aged 25 to 39 with glioma. Some clones in this sample may be carry-over from other donors' samples.

The V and J genes are TRBV7-9 and TRBJ1-2; tentatively, D is TRBD1 (5 bases). Trimming took off 4 bases at V and 5 bases at J, with 14 bases between the two ends. The CDR3 runs to 14 residues. Germline CDR1 SEHNR, CDR2 FQNEAQ (reference sequence). CDR3 coding DNA: TGTGCCAGCAGCTGGCGAGGGGAGGGATATGGCTACACCTTC. Amino acid sequence: CASSWRGEGYGYTF.

This sequence joins TRBV9 and TRBJ2-2; D gene unclear. This CDR3 has 13 residues. The germline V gene has CDR1 SGDLS and CDR2 YYNGEE. V shed 4 bases and J shed 6 bases, with 10 bases lying between them. CDR3 sequence reads: CASSPISSGELFF. For the CDR3, the DNA is TGTGCCAGCAGCCCGATTAGTTCCGGGGAGCTGTTTTTT.

A few counts support this clone. This sequence joins TRBV7-9 and TRBJ1-1; D perhaps matches TRBD1 (5 bases). The CDR3 contains 12 residues. CDR1 and CDR2 from the germline V gene are SEHNR and FQNEAQ (reference sequence). Trimming removed 11 bases at V and 0 bases at J, with 10 bases between. The CDR3 bases are TGTGCCGGACAATTCATGAACACTGAAGCTTTCTTT. Encoded protein: CAGQFMNTEAFF.

The V gene is TRBV6-6, the J gene TRBJ2-1; D remains ambiguous. The CDR3 is 15 amino acids. V was shortened by 4 bases and J by 2 bases, with 12 bases between the two germline ends. CDR1 MNHNY and CDR2 SVGAGI come from the germline V gene (reference sequence). The CDR3 is CASSSSRRTYNEQFF. The CDR3 nucleotides are TGTGCCAGCAGTTCCTCTCGCCGGACCTACAATGAGCAGTTCTTC.

The chain is built from TRBV9 and TRBJ2-5; D not resolved. The CDR3 length is 14 residues. V was pared by 0 bases and J by 4 bases, with 10 bases between. Germline V gene sequence: CDR1 SGDLS, CDR2 YYNGEE. The CDR3 here is CASSVGWAVETQYF. The CDR3 DNA follows: TGTGCCAGCAGCGTAGGATGGGCCGTAGAGACCCAGTACTTC.

This clone was found once. The chain is built from TRBV7-2 and TRBJ2-1; 10 bases fit TRBD2. V shed 5 bases and J 3 bases; nucleotides not matched to a gene: 7. The CDR3 totals 16 residues. Germline CDR1 SGHTA, CDR2 FQGNSA. The CDR3 region has the DNA TGTGCCAGCAGCCCCCTTGGGACTAGCGACTACAATGAGCAGTTCTTC. This gives the protein CASSPLGTSDYNEQFF.

The V and J genes are TRBV5-1 and TRBJ1-1; the D is unclear. The CDR3 is 15 residues long. The germline V gene has CDR1 SGHRS and CDR2 YFSETQ. V lost 0 bases to trimming and J lost 1 base, with 10 bases between them. CDR3 residues: CASSLAGRPNTEAFF. The DNA of the CDR3 is TGCGCCAGCAGCTTGGCCGGCAGACCGAACACTGAAGCTTTCTTT. Supplemented by reference TRBV5-1 and TRBJ1-1, the full variable domain reads KAGVTQTPRYLIKTRGQQVTLSCSPISGHRSVSWYQQTPGQGLQFLFEYFSETQRNKGNFPGRFSGRQFSNSRSEMNVSTLELGDSALYLCASSLAGRPNTEAFFGQGTRLTVV.

The count of this clone is one. This chain links TRBV14 with TRBJ2-1; 9 nucleotides align to TRBD2. CDR3 length: 15 residues. The V gene end was trimmed by 2 bases and the J gene end by 3 bases; junction bases not matched to a gene: 2. In germline, CDR1 is SGHDN, CDR2 FVKESK. The CDR3 here is CASSQIAGVYNEQFF. The CDR3 nucleotides read TGTGCCAGCAGCCAAATAGCGGGGGTCTACAATGAGCAGTTCTTC.

V gene TRBV6-1 combines with J gene TRBJ1-2; D perhaps matches TRBD1 (5 bases). Between the trimmed V and J ends, which lost 4 bases and 2 bases, there was a span of 17 bases. Germline assignment: CDR1 MNHNS and CDR2 SASEGT. The CDR3 is made up of 16 amino acids. The CDR3 is CASSGGPPRGNYGYTF. The CDR3 DNA sequence: TGTGCCAGCAGTGGAGGGCCCCCGAGGGGCAACTATGGCTACACCTTC.

The chain has TRBV5-6 and TRBJ1-2; D perhaps matches TRBD1 (5 bases). Germline lookup yields CDR1 SGHDT and CDR2 YYEEEE. Trimming shortened V by 1 base and J by 4 bases, and 8 bases separated the two germline ends. This CDR3 has 13 amino acids. CDR3 sequence reads: CASSLITGYGYTF. As DNA, the CDR3 is TGTGCCAGCAGCTTGATAACAGGCTATGGCTACACCTTC. Looking up the rest from reference TRBV5-6 and TRBJ1-2 gives the full variable domain: DAGVTQSPTHLIKTRGQQVTLRCSPKSGHDTVSWYQQALGQGPQFIFQYYEEEERQRGNFPDRFSGHQFPNYSSELNVNALLLGDSALYLCASSLITGYGYTFGSGTRLTVV.

For the CDR3, the DNA is TGTGCCAGTACTTCCCTGAGACTTCAGAACTATGGCTACACCTTC. As protein: CASTSLRLQNYGYTF. The rearrangement links TRBV19 to TRBJ1-2; no clear D. The CDR3 length is 15 residues. The germline V gene has CDR1 LNHDA and CDR2 SQIVND (reference sequence). V was clipped by 7 bases and J by 2 bases, with 17 bases between them.

The genes are TRBV19 and TRBJ1-2, with D possibly TRBD1 on 5 matching bases. V lost 1 base and J lost 4, with 13 bases in between. Germline CDR1 reads LNHDA; CDR2 reads SQIVND (reference sequence). CDR3 length equals 15 residues. The CDR3 DNA is TGTGCCAGTAGTATAGGGGGGACGGATATCTATGGCTACACCTTC. Amino acids: CASSIGGTDIYGYTF.

This clone was counted once. The chain uses TRBV6-4 and TRBJ2-2, with D possibly being TRBD2 (6 bases). The CDR3 runs 14 residues. Trimming removed 4 bases from V and 7 bases from J, with 13 bases in between. The germline V gene encodes CDR1 MRHNA and CDR2 SNTAGT. In DNA, the CDR3 is TGTGCCAGCAGTGCCTGGAGGGATGGCGGGGAGCTGTTTTTT. It yields the protein CASSAWRDGGELFF.

V is TRBV6-1 and J is TRBJ2-2; the D is unclear. Germline CDR1 reads MNHNS; CDR2 reads SASEGT. V dropped 5 bases and J dropped 5 bases, with 12 bases sitting between them. The CDR3 length is 14 residues. DNA of the CDR3: TGTGCCAGCAGTCTTCGGACCTGGACCGGGGAGCTGTTTTTT. It codes for CASSLRTWTGELFF.

The chain employs TRBV18 and TRBJ1-1; the match to TRBD1 covers 8 bases. The CDR3 totals 16 residues. The J segment lost 0 bases and the V segment lost 5 bases, leaving 8 bases of the junction unmatched. Germline V gene lookup returns CDR1 KGHSH and CDR2 LQKENI. The CDR3 loop is CASSGGTGPMNTEAFF. The CDR3 DNA sequence: TGTGCCAGCTCAGGGGGGACAGGACCCATGAACACTGAAGCTTTCTTT. Variable domain in full (rest from reference TRBV18 and TRBJ1-1): NAGVMQNPRHLVRRRGQEARLRCSPMKGHSHVYWYRQLPEEGLKFMVYLQKENIIDESGMPKERFSAEFPKEGPSILRIQQVVRGDSAAYFCASSGGTGPMNTEAFFGQGTRLTVV.

The chain recombines TRBV25-1 with TRBJ2-5; a weak D match, TRBD1 (7 bases). With 0 bases removed from V and 7 bases from J, the gap between germline ends came to 24 bases. Looked up from germline, CDR1 is MGHDK and CDR2 is SYGVNS. This CDR3 has 18 amino acids. CDR3 DNA sequence: TGTGCCAGCAGTGAATATCCCGCCCGGACAGGACCGGAGGGGACCCAGTACTTC. Translating it yields CASSEYPARTGPEGTQYF. Combining the CDR3 with reference TRBV25-1 and TRBJ2-5 gives the whole variable domain EADIYQTPRYLVIGTGKKITLECSQTMGHDKMYWYQQDPGMELHLIHYSYGVNSTEKGDLSSESTVSRIRTEHFPLTLESARPSHTSQYLCASSEYPARTGPEGTQYFGPGTRLLVL.

V usage is TRBV4-1 and J usage is TRBJ2-7; D unresolved. Trimming removed 0 bases from V and 4 bases from J, with 4 bases in between. The CDR3 has 12 amino acids. Germline-derived CDR1 and CDR2 are MGHRA and YSYEKL. The CDR3 DNA is TGCGCCAGCAGCCAAGACCCTTACGAGCAGTACTTC. It specifies CASSQDPYEQYF.

V and J are TRBV19 and TRBJ1-5; 7 bases are shared with TRBD1. Germline CDR1 LNHDA, CDR2 SQIVND (reference sequence). V lost 6 bases, J lost 6 bases, and 11 bases stayed unmatched. The CDR3 has 15 residues. The CDR3 loop reads CASSPGRGPFQPQHF. As DNA, the CDR3 is TGTGCCAGTAGCCCCGGGAGGGGGCCCTTTCAGCCCCAGCATTTT.

The rearrangement joins TRBV6-5 to TRBJ1-2; 7 nucleotides match TRBD1. Germline values: CDR1 MNHEY, CDR2 SVGAGI. Losses at the gene ends were 6 bases for V and 4 bases for J; bases not matched to a gene: 11. The CDR3 covers 15 residues. DNA of the CDR3: TGTGCCAGCAGGCTGAATAGGGACAGAATCTATGGCTACACCTTC. Residues: CASRLNRDRIYGYTF.

This clone has a handful of counts. The chain recombines TRBV2 with TRBJ2-2; no clear D gene. The CDR3 runs to 14 residues. In germline, CDR1 is SNHLY, CDR2 FYNNEI. The V end lost 1 base, the J end lost 4 bases, and 7 bases lay between the germline ends. CDR3 sequence: CASSEGASTGELFF. The CDR3 nucleotides are TGTGCCAGCAGTGAAGGCGCGTCCACCGGGGAGCTGTTTTTT.

This clone was detected once. The chain couples TRBV9 to TRBJ2-7; 9 bases are a match to TRBD1. The CDR3 totals 18 residues. The V gene end was trimmed by 0 bases and the J gene end by 2 bases; junction bases not matched to a gene: 12. Germline lookup yields CDR1 SGDLS and CDR2 YYNGEE. Here the CDR3 reads CASSVGYLGTGNTYEQYF. In nucleotides, the CDR3 is TGTGCCAGCAGCGTAGGTTATCTAGGGACAGGGAATACCTACGAGCAGTACTTC.